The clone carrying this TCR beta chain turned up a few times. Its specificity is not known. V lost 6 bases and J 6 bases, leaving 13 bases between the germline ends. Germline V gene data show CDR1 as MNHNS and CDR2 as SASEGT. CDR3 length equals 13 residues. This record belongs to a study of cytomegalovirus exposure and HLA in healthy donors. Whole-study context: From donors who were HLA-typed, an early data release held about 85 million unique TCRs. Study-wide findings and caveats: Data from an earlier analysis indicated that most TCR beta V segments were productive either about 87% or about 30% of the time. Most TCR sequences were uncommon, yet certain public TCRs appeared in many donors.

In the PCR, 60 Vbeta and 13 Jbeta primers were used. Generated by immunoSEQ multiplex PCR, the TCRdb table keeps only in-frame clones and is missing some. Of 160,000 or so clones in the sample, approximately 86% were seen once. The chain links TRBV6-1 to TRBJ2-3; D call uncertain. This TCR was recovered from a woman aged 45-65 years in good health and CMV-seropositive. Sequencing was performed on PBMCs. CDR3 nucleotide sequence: TGTGCCAGCAGCCTGGAGATTAGGGATACGCAGTATTTT. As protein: CASSLEIRDTQYF.